This T cell receptor beta chain was profiled in a study of T cell responses to AZD1222 COVID-19 vaccine. Clones were read by immunoSEQ multiplex PCR, and TCRdb kept only the in-frame ones, dropping some. The profile shows 150,000 to 200,000 clones, about 87% of them singletons. This clone is a singleton in its sample. Its target is unknown. Trimming left V 3 bases short and J 2 bases short, with 14 bases between. The CDR3 loop spans 16 amino acids. The germline gives CDR1 KGHSH, CDR2 LQKENI. Regarding the study as a whole: There were mostly white British donors and more females than males, and clonal diversity was possibly underestimated. Among AZD1222 vaccinees, only six or seven were seropositive at baseline. It was only after the peak T cell response that any repertoires were sampled. Nearly half of spike-specific TCRs reportedly target unmutated variant regions.

This TCR was recovered from an adult in good health. This sample comprised peripheral blood, obtained on day 0 of MenACWY control vaccination. The chain recombines TRBV18 with TRBJ2-1; possibly TRBD1 or TRBD2 for D (5 bases each). The DNA of the CDR3 is TGTGCCAGCTCACCTTTACGGGGCAGTACCTACAATGAGCAGTTCTTC. It codes for CASSPLRGSTYNEQFF.